These T cell receptor beta chains were read from a single sample in a study of tissue T cells after allogeneic stem cell transplantation. TCRdb's table, derived via immunoSEQ multiplex PCR, lists solely in-frame clones and lacks some. Seen here are 8,000 to 10,000 clones, approximately 57% observed once, and the top ten hold around 9.6%. This material consisted of tissue from the jejunum, taken at autopsy. The receptors stem from a woman between 18 and 50 years old with breast cancer. Each CDR3 is given with its conserved first and last residue. A D gene is named only where the DNA matches it firmly. Clone size is given for some rows only: seen once, a few or many times, or a class if the clone is expanded.

v_call: TRBV5-5
d_call: TRBD2
clone_size: .
j_call: TRBJ2-5
cdr3_aa: CASSLGIAGGQETQYF
cdr3_nt: TGTGCCAGCAGCTTGGGAATAGCGGGGGGCCAAGAGACCCAGTACTTC

v_call: TRBV21-1
d_call: .
clone_size: once
j_call: TRBJ2-1
cdr3_aa: CASSKTRDRLYNEQFF
cdr3_nt: TGTGCCAGCAGCAAAACCCGGGACAGATTGTACAATGAGCAGTTCTTC

v_call: TRBV3-1/TRBV3-2
d_call: .
clone_size: .
j_call: TRBJ1-5
cdr3_aa: CASSQDLRTDQPQHF
cdr3_nt: TGTGCCAGCAGCCAAGATCTGAGGACTGATCAGCCCCAGCATTTT

v_call: TRBV3-1/TRBV3-2
d_call: .
clone_size: few
j_call: TRBJ2-1
cdr3_aa: CASSQDRRQDNEQFF
cdr3_nt: TGTGCCAGCAGCCAAGATCGGCGACAGGACAATGAGCAGTTCTTC

v_call: TRBV7-2
d_call: .
clone_size: once
j_call: TRBJ2-5
cdr3_aa: CASSVGSGSQETQYF
cdr3_nt: TGTGCCAGCAGCGTAGGATCGGGTTCCCAAGAGACCCAGTACTTC

v_call: TRBV28
d_call: TRBD2
clone_size: medium-sized
j_call: TRBJ2-2
cdr3_aa: CASSSLAERTGELFF
cdr3_nt: TGTGCCAGCAGTTCGCTAGCGGAGCGCACCGGGGAGCTGTTTTTT

v_call: TRBV5-1
d_call: .
clone_size: few
j_call: TRBJ2-3
cdr3_aa: CASRVSFVDTQYF
cdr3_nt: TGCGCCAGCAGGGTATCCTTTGTTGATACGCAGTATTTT

v_call: TRBV7-2
d_call: TRBD2
clone_size: few
j_call: TRBJ2-7
cdr3_aa: CASSTSRTSGSVYYEQYF
cdr3_nt: TGTGCCAGCAGCACAAGTCGGACTAGCGGGAGCGTATACTACGAGCAGTACTTC

v_call: TRBV5-1
d_call: .
clone_size: .
j_call: TRBJ2-7
cdr3_aa: CASSLTRQKPDSYEQYF
cdr3_nt: TGCGCCAGCAGCTTGACGAGGCAGAAACCCGATTCCTACGAGCAGTACTTC

v_call: TRBV9
d_call: .
clone_size: once
j_call: TRBJ2-1
cdr3_aa: CASTSPPVNNEQFF
cdr3_nt: TGTGCCAGCACCTCTCCCCCAGTGAACAATGAGCAGTTCTTC

v_call: TRBV6-5
d_call: .
clone_size: medium-sized
j_call: TRBJ1-1
cdr3_aa: CASSDSGSEAFF
cdr3_nt: TGTGCCAGCAGTGACTCCGGGAGTGAAGCTTTCTTT

v_call: TRBV5-4
d_call: .
clone_size: .
j_call: TRBJ2-7
cdr3_aa: CASSGGRGGPPGEQYF
cdr3_nt: TGTGCCAGCAGCGGAGGACGGGGCGGACCCCCCGGCGAGCAGTACTTC

v_call: TRBV7-9
d_call: .
clone_size: .
j_call: TRBJ2-2
cdr3_aa: CASSFGQGYTGELFF
cdr3_nt: TGTGCCAGCAGCTTTGGGCAGGGGTACACCGGGGAGCTGTTTTTT

v_call: TRBV11-3
d_call: TRBD2
clone_size: once
j_call: TRBJ2-2
cdr3_aa: CASSWGLAGDTGELFF
cdr3_nt: TGTGCCAGCAGCTGGGGACTAGCGGGAGATACCGGGGAGCTGTTTTTT

v_call: TRBV5-1
d_call: TRBD1
clone_size: .
j_call: TRBJ1-6
cdr3_aa: CASSNRQGSSYNSPLHF
cdr3_nt: TGCGCCAGCAGCAACCGACAGGGGAGCTCCTATAATTCACCCCTCCACTTT

v_call: TRBV2
d_call: .
clone_size: once
j_call: TRBJ2-7
cdr3_aa: CASSEERVREQYF
cdr3_nt: TGTGCCAGCAGTGAAGAAAGGGTTAGGGAGCAGTACTTC

v_call: TRBV11-2
d_call: TRBD2
clone_size: .
j_call: TRBJ2-1
cdr3_aa: CASGGGLAGNEQFF
cdr3_nt: TGTGCCAGCGGGGGGGGACTAGCGGGCAATGAGCAGTTCTTC

v_call: TRBV10-3
d_call: TRBD1
clone_size: .
j_call: TRBJ2-3
cdr3_aa: CAIRSTGGPDTQYF
cdr3_nt: TGTGCCATCAGATCGACAGGGGGCCCAGATACGCAGTATTTT

v_call: TRBV6-1
d_call: .
clone_size: .
j_call: TRBJ2-2
cdr3_aa: CASRGGTGELFF
cdr3_nt: TGTGCCAGCAGGGGGGGAACGGGGGAGCTGTTTTTT

v_call: TRBV28
d_call: TRBD1
clone_size: .
j_call: TRBJ2-7
cdr3_aa: CASSHGQGPFYEQYF
cdr3_nt: TGTGCCAGCAGTCACGGACAGGGCCCCTTCTACGAGCAGTACTTC

v_call: TRBV7-2
d_call: .
clone_size: .
j_call: TRBJ1-2
cdr3_aa: CASSLGAGRGSNYGYTF
cdr3_nt: TGTGCCAGCAGCTTAGGGGCGGGGAGAGGGTCTAACTATGGCTACACCTTC

v_call: TRBV3-1/TRBV3-2
d_call: TRBD2
clone_size: .
j_call: TRBJ2-1
cdr3_aa: CASSQDVPAGGRNEQFF
cdr3_nt: TGTGCCAGCAGCCAAGATGTTCCAGCGGGAGGTCGCAATGAGCAGTTCTTC

v_call: TRBV7-2
d_call: .
clone_size: .
j_call: TRBJ2-1
cdr3_aa: CASSPQAGRNNEQFF
cdr3_nt: TGTGCCAGCAGCCCCCAGGCAGGGAGGAATAATGAGCAGTTCTTC

v_call: TRBV7-9
d_call: .
clone_size: few
j_call: TRBJ2-7
cdr3_aa: CASSKHQTTYEQYF
cdr3_nt: TGTGCCAGCAGCAAACACCAGACAACTTACGAGCAGTACTTC

v_call: TRBV12-3/TRBV12-4
d_call: .
clone_size: .
j_call: TRBJ2-5
cdr3_aa: CASSFGETQYF
cdr3_nt: TGTGCCAGCAGTTTTGGAGAGACCCAGTACTTC

v_call: TRBV30
d_call: .
clone_size: .
j_call: TRBJ1-3
cdr3_aa: CAWALGNTIYF
cdr3_nt: TGTGCCTGGGCCCTAGGAAACACCATATATTTT

v_call: TRBV1
d_call: .
clone_size: .
j_call: TRBJ1-6
cdr3_aa: CTSSPGGRSPLHF
cdr3_nt: TGCACCAGCTCCCCCGGAGGGAGGTCACCCCTCCACTTT

v_call: TRBV4-3
d_call: TRBD1
clone_size: few
j_call: TRBJ1-1
cdr3_aa: CARSQAGGTGGGTEAFF
cdr3_nt: TGCGCCCGCAGCCAAGCGGGGGGGACAGGGGGAGGCACTGAAGCTTTCTTT

v_call: TRBV7-9
d_call: .
clone_size: .
j_call: TRBJ1-3
cdr3_aa: CASSLGRGISSGNTIYF
cdr3_nt: TGTGCCAGCAGCTTAGGGAGGGGGATAAGCTCTGGAAACACCATATATTTT

v_call: TRBV7-2
d_call: TRBD1
clone_size: medium-sized
j_call: TRBJ1-2
cdr3_aa: CASSPGTDNYGYTF
cdr3_nt: TGTGCCAGCAGCCCAGGGACAGACAACTATGGCTACACCTTC

v_call: TRBV11-2
d_call: .
clone_size: .
j_call: TRBJ2-1
cdr3_aa: CASSLDPGAAYNEQFF
cdr3_nt: TGTGCCAGCAGCTTAGACCCTGGAGCCGCTTACAATGAGCAGTTCTTC

v_call: TRBV6-6
d_call: .
clone_size: .
j_call: TRBJ2-3
cdr3_aa: CASSSGASTDTQYF
cdr3_nt: TGTGCCAGCAGTTCGGGCGCTAGCACAGATACGCAGTATTTT

v_call: TRBV24-1
d_call: .
clone_size: .
j_call: TRBJ2-3
cdr3_aa: CATSEGSTDTQYF
cdr3_nt: TGTGCCACCAGTGAAGGAAGCACAGATACGCAGTATTTT

v_call: TRBV6-2/TRBV6-3
d_call: .
clone_size: few
j_call: TRBJ2-7
cdr3_aa: CASSKGPDEQYF
cdr3_nt: TGTGCCAGCAGTAAAGGACCCGACGAGCAGTACTTC

v_call: TRBV6-5
d_call: .
clone_size: .
j_call: TRBJ1-5
cdr3_aa: CASSYLGNQPQHF
cdr3_nt: TGTGCCAGCAGTTACTTGGGGAATCAGCCCCAGCATTTT

v_call: TRBV9
d_call: TRBD1
clone_size: .
j_call: TRBJ2-5
cdr3_aa: CASSVTGGQETQYF
cdr3_nt: TGTGCCAGCAGCGTAACAGGGGGCCAAGAGACCCAGTACTTC

v_call: TRBV9
d_call: .
clone_size: .
j_call: TRBJ2-7
cdr3_aa: CASSVAQSRGRTEQYF
cdr3_nt: TGTGCCAGCAGCGTAGCCCAGAGTAGGGGGAGGACGGAGCAGTACTTC

v_call: TRBV5-1
d_call: TRBD2
clone_size: .
j_call: TRBJ2-7
cdr3_aa: CASSLGLAGGLEQYF
cdr3_nt: TGCGCCAGCAGCTTGGGGCTAGCGGGAGGGCTGGAGCAGTACTTC

v_call: TRBV30
d_call: TRBD1
clone_size: .
j_call: TRBJ2-3
cdr3_aa: CAWETGGTDTQYF
cdr3_nt: TGTGCCTGGGAAACAGGGGGCACAGATACGCAGTATTTT

v_call: TRBV6-5
d_call: TRBD1
clone_size: .
j_call: TRBJ2-7
cdr3_aa: CASKRTGGSYEQYF
cdr3_nt: TGTGCCAGCAAAAGGACAGGGGGCTCCTACGAGCAGTACTTC

v_call: TRBV14
d_call: TRBD1
clone_size: few
j_call: TRBJ2-7
cdr3_aa: CASSQEPPRQGYEQYF
cdr3_nt: TGTGCCAGCAGCCAGGAACCCCCGAGACAGGGCTACGAGCAGTACTTC